This TCR beta chain is from a study of monozygotic twins with inflammatory bowel disease. Whole-study findings and limits: Fewer clonotypes were shared with others by IBD patients than by healthy twins, especially with disease activity. None of the different T cell subtypes could be distinguished from one another.

CDR3 length equals 13 residues. CDR1 and CDR2 from the germline V gene are DFQATT and SNEGSKA (reference sequence). TCRalpha and TCRbeta cDNA went through nested PCRs of about 15 and 9 cycles, two in total. TCRdb re-analyzed the 5' RACE reads; it lists each CDR3 protein once, without DNA. In total, the table holds approximately 150,000 distinct CDR3 sequences. Of note for this clonotype: Its antigen is not known.

Unfractionated whole blood yielded total RNA, and T cells were not sorted. The V and J genes are TRBV20-1 and TRBJ2-2; TCRdb calls TRBD2, which cannot be checked without DNA. What was sequenced was blood. This receptor was obtained from a human donor with ulcerative colitis or Crohn's disease, or a healthy co-twin of an affected twin (not recorded which). CDR3 sequence: CSAGLSDTGELFF.